These 10 T cell receptor beta chains share one sample of origin, sequenced in a study of blood T cell repertoires in COVID-19. Sequenced by immunoSEQ multiplex PCR; TCRdb stores in-frame clones only, minus some. The sample has 30,000 to 35,000 clones, 83% seen once; the top ten hold over 3.5%. The sample taken for sequencing was peripheral blood. These receptors originate from a man aged 45-65 years with acute or convalescent COVID-19.

The chain joins TRBV13 to TRBJ1-2, with 10 nucleotides matching TRBD1. The CDR3 consists of 15 residues. V gave up 6 bases and J gave up 8 bases; unmatched junction bases: 12. The germline V gene encodes CDR1 PRHDT and CDR2 FYEKMQ (reference sequence). CDR3 loop: CASSSTGTGDGGYTF. Written as DNA, the CDR3 is TGTGCCAGCAGTTCTACCGGGACAGGGGACGGCGGCTACACCTTC.

The chain links TRBV9 to TRBJ2-1; 7 bases agree with TRBD2. V dropped 4 bases and J dropped 1; count of bases not matched to a gene: 11. The CDR3 has 17 amino acids. Germline lookup yields CDR1 SGDLS and CDR2 YYNGEE. CDR3 DNA sequence: TGTGCCAGCAGCCCCTTTAGCGGGCCGGAGTCCTACAATGAGCAGTTCTTC. It is translated as CASSPFSGPESYNEQFF. Supplemented by reference TRBV9 and TRBJ2-1, the full variable domain reads DSGVTQTPKHLITATGQRVTLRCSPRSGDLSVYWYQQSLDQGLQFLIQYYNGEERAKGNILERFSAQQFPDLHSELNLSSLELGDSALYFCASSPFSGPESYNEQFFGPGTRLTVL.

The CDR3 spells CASSLYARVDPSTDTQYF. CDR3 DNA sequence: TGTGCCAGCAGCTTATACGCCAGGGTGGATCCTAGCACAGATACGCAGTATTTT. This chain connects TRBV7-6 to TRBJ2-3; D might be TRBD1 (5 bases). V gave up 2 bases and J gave up 0 bases, with 18 bases separating them. The CDR3 has 18 amino acids. The germline V gene encodes CDR1 SGHVS and CDR2 FNYEAQ.

CDR3 DNA sequence: TGTGCCAGCAGTGGGGACAGAGGAGCTTTCTTT. Translated: CASSGDRGAFF. The gene calls are TRBV25-1 and TRBJ1-1; 7 nucleotides line up with TRBD1. In germline, CDR1 is MGHDK, CDR2 SYGVNS. The CDR3 consists of 11 residues. After removal of 4 bases from V and 10 bases from J, the junction contained 3 bases not matched to a gene.

This clone has a handful of counts. The rearrangement uses TRBV5-1 and TRBJ2-3, with D tentatively TRBD2 (6 bases). V lost 6 bases, J lost 5 bases, and 16 bases lay in between. This CDR3 is 14 amino acids long. In germline, CDR1 is SGHRS, CDR2 YFSETQ. This chain's CDR3 is CASKNGSRIDTQYF. For the CDR3, the DNA is TGCGCCAGCAAAAACGGGAGTAGGATAGATACGCAGTATTTT.

In its sample, this clone was seen a few times. This chain links TRBV29-1 with TRBJ1-5; 8 bases align to TRBD1. J gave up 6 bases and V 6 bases, and 7 bases lay outside the gene matches. Germline loops: CDR1 SQVTM, CDR2 ANQGSEA. This CDR3 is built from 13 residues. CDR3 bases: TGCAGCGTCCTCAGGGGGCGCGGTCAGCCCCAGCATTTT. Translating it yields CSVLRGRGQPQHF.

The rearrangement joins TRBV7-9 to TRBJ1-4, with a weak D call TRBD1 (6 bases). V was clipped by 3 bases and J by 6 bases, with 11 bases between them. This CDR3 comprises 14 residues. The V gene's germline CDR1 is SEHNR and CDR2 FQNEAQ (reference sequence). The CDR3 spells CASSFLGADEKLFF. In nucleotides, the CDR3 is TGTGCCAGCAGCTTTCTGGGGGCGGATGAAAAACTGTTTTTT.

The chain joins TRBV19 to TRBJ1-5; TRBD1 is a possible D gene (6 bases). The V and J ends lost 2 bases and 10 bases respectively, with 15 bases between them. This CDR3 is 14 amino acids long. Germline V lookup: CDR1 LNHDA, CDR2 SQIVND (reference sequence). CDR3 nucleotides: TGTGCCAGTAGTATATACAGGGTAACGGATCCCCAGCATTTT. As protein: CASSIYRVTDPQHF.

This clone was recorded only once. The V gene is TRBV27, the J gene TRBJ1-5, with 7 bases lining up with TRBD1. This CDR3 is 16 amino acids long. The V gene's germline CDR1 is MNHEY and CDR2 SMNVEV (reference sequence). V gave up 5 bases and J gave up 1 base; unmatched junction bases: 8. The CDR3 region has the DNA TGTGCCAGCAGTCAGGGACAGCAAAGGAGCAATCAGCCCCAGCATTTT. This encodes CASSQGQQRSNQPQHF.

This clone was found once. V gene TRBV30 combines with J gene TRBJ1-3; weak D call: TRBD1 (5 bases). The CDR3 runs 15 residues. The germline CDR1 and CDR2 sequences are GTSNPN and SVGIG (reference sequence). Trimming stripped 1 base from V and 0 bases from J, with 10 bases between. For the CDR3, the DNA is TGTGCCTGGAGTGGGGGCCTTACCTCTGGAAACACCATATATTTT. This sequence encodes CAWSGGLTSGNTIYF.